These 2 T cell receptor beta chains originate from one sample sequenced in a study of vaccination and CD4 T cells after COVID-19. No antigen has been assigned to these receptors. Sequencing of DNA taken from cultured CD4+ T cells relied on the Oncomine TCR Beta short-read assay. MiXCR was run by TCRdb on the PCR reads, yielding one entry per CDR3 protein. The data contain roughly 7,000 distinct CDR3 sequences, 52% of them seen just once; the ten biggest clones take up around 23%. Described treatment: 10-day PBMC culture with coronavirus spike peptide pools or control peptides (ViraFEST assay). These CD4+ T cells came from an unexposed donor, sampled before the COVID-19 pandemic (2011-2018). The specimen was CD4+ T cells from blood, cultured in vitro. The source is a human donor in good health.

This clonotype was picked up a small number of times. V is TRBV5-1 and J is TRBJ2-7, with 11 bases aligning to TRBD2. The V gene end was trimmed by 0 bases and the J gene end by 7 bases; junction bases not matched to a gene: 3. Per germline, CDR1 SGHRS and CDR2 YFSETQ. CDR3 length equals 14 residues. The CDR3 region is CASSLGLAGIEQYF. In DNA, the CDR3 is TGCGCCAGCAGCTTGGGACTAGCGGGGATAGAGCAGTACTTC.

This CDR3 reads CSAPPRGAPGELFF. CDR3 nucleotides: TGCAGTGCCCCGCCCAGGGGGGCCCCCGGGGAGCTGTTTTTT. This chain uses TRBV20-1 with TRBJ2-2; possible D gene TRBD1, 7 bases. V lost 6 bases and J lost 6, with 17 bases in between. Germline CDR1 and CDR2: DFQATT and SNEGSKA (reference sequence). CDR3 length equals 14 residues.